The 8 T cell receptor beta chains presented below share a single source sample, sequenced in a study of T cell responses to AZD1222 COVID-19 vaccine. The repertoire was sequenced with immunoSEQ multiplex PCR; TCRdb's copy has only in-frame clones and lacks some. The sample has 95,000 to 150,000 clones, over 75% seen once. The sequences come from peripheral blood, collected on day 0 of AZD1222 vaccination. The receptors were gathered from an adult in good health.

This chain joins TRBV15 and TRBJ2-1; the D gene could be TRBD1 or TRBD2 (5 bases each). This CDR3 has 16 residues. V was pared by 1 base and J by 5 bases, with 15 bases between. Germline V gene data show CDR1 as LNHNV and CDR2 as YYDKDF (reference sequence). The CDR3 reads CATSRVQGVGNNEQFF. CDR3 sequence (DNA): TGTGCCACCAGCAGAGTCCAGGGAGTAGGTAACAATGAGCAGTTCTTC. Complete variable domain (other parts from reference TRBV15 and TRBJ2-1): DAMVIQNPRYQVTQFGKPVTLSCSQTLNHNVMYWYQQKSSQAPKLLFHYYDKDFNNEADTPDNFQSRRPNTSFCFLDIRSPGLGDTAMYLCATSRVQGVGNNEQFFGPGTRLTVL.

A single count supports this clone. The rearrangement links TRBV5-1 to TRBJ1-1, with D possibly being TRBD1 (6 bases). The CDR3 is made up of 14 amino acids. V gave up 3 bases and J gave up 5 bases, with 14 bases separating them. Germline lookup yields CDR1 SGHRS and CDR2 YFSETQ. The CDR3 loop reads CASSWQGSGTEAFF. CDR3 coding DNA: TGCGCCAGCAGCTGGCAGGGGTCGGGGACTGAAGCTTTCTTT.

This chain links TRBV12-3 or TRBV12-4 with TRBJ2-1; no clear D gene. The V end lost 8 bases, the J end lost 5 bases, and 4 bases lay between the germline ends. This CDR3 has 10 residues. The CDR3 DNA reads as TGTGCCAGCGGAGACAATGAGCAGTTCTTC. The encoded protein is CASGDNEQFF.

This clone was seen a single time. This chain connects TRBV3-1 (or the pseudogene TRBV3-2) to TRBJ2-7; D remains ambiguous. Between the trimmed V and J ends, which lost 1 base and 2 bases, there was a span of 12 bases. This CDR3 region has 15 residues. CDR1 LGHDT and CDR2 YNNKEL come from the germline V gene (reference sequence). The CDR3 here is CASSQGVSHTYEQYF. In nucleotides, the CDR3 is TGTGCCAGCAGCCAAGGTGTCAGCCATACCTACGAGCAGTACTTC.

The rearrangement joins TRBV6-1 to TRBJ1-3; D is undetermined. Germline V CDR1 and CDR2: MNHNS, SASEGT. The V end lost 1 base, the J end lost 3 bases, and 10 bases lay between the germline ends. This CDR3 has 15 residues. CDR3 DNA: TGTGCCAGCAGTGAAGGAGGTGCTTTTGGAAACACCATATATTTT. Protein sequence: CASSEGGAFGNTIYF.

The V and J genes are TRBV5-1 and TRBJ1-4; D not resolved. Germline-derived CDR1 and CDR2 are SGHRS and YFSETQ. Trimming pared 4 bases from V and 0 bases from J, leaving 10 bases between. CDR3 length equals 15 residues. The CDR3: CASSGRPATNEKLFF. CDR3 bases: TGCGCCAGCAGCGGACGACCTGCAACTAATGAAAAACTGTTTTTT.

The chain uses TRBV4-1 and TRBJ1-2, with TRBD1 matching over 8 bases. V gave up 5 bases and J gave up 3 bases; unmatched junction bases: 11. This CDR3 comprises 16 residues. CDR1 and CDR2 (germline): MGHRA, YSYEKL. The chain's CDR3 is CASSTNRRGRDYGYTF. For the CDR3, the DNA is TGCGCCAGCAGCACGAACCGCAGGGGGCGCGACTATGGCTACACCTTC.

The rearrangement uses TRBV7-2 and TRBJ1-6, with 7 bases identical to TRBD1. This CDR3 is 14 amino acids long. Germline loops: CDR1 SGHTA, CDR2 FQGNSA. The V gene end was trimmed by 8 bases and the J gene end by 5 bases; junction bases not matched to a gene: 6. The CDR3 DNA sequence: TGTGCCAGCTTGCGGACAGGAGATAATTCACCCCTCCACTTT. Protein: CASLRTGDNSPLHF.